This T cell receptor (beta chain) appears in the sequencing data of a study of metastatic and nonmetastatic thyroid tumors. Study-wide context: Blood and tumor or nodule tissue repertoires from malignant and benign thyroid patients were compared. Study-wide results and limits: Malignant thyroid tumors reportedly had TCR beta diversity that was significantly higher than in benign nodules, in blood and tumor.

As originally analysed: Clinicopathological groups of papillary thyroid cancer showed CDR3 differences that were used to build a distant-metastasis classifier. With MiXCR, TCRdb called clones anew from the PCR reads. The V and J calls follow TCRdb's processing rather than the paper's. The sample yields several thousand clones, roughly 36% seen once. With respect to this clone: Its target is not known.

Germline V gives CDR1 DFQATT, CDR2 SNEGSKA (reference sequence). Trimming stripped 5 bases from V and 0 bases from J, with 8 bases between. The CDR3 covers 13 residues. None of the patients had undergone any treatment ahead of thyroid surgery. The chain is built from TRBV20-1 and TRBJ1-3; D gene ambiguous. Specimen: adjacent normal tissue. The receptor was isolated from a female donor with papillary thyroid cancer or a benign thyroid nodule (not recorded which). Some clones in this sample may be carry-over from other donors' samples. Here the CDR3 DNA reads TGCAGTGCTTACAGATTCTCTGGAAACACCATATATTTT. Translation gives CSAYRFSGNTIYF.